Detailed here is one T cell receptor beta chain. Its antigen remains undetermined. No much larger clone exists at a distance of one base, and base qualities are not known. This sample is drawn from a study of blood T cell repertoires in COVID-19 (dated by TCRdb to between 2020 and 2021). General notes on the study: Collaborator samples came from the United States, Italy and Spain and covered acute and convalescent phases of COVID-19. Nearly every sample came with metadata listing a de-identified subject ID, COVID-19 status, age in years and sex. The material from the prospective study consisted of cDNA or gDNA derived from T cells, B-cell-depleted T cells, or PBMCs. Subjects who had been exposed to COVID-19, were actively infected with it, or had recovered from it provided the deeply sampled blood TCRbeta repertoires that made up the dataset. Samples were obtained from the ongoing ImmuneRACE study (first 160 participants) and from 1,000 to 1,500 subjects provided by 6 global collaborators. Where available, HLA class I and class II types were taken from metadata supplied by the sample provider and were not determined by assay-based typing. The repertoires were made available in a free public database intended to serve as a resource for research on the immune response to SARS-CoV-2. Here is what the overall study found, with its caveats: How much clinical and demographic metadata was included differed by source and by participant, and the metadata was provided uncurated.

TCRbeta CDR3 regions were amplified from genomic DNA by means of the immunoSEQ Assay, a bias-controlled multiplex PCR. The authors' analysis ran thus. The number of nucleated cells in each sample was estimated from the amplification of reference gene primers within the assay. Sequence reads were collapsed and filtered to measure the absolute abundance of every unique TCRbeta CDR3 rearrangement. For each sample, productive Simpson clonality was calculated as the square root of Simpson's diversity index over productive rearrangements. TCRdb took this table from immuneACCESS and kept in-frame rearrangements with V and J called. Such tables lack part of the clones; where checked against another copy, unresolved V genes explain under half of the gap, and the rest is unexplained. Clonal size and the V and J genes are those of that table, whereas D and trimming came from the DNA. Recorded for this sample are about 100,000 clones; 70% to 80% of them occurred a single time. The ten largest clones add up to 16% of the sample.

The collaborating institutions used their own protocols to collect whole blood in K2EDTA tubes. For TCRbeta analysis, collaborators shipped samples as frozen whole blood, isolated PBMCs, or DNA extracted from either of those sample types. Sequencing was carried out using peripheral blood. The receptor's source is a human donor in a cohort sampled during active COVID-19.

The bases are TGTGCTAGTGGTTTCGGGGGAGTTGGCGCAGATACGCAGTATTTT. It codes for CASGFGGVGADTQYF. The sequence is built from TRBV12-5 and TRBJ2-3, with a tentative D gene TRBD2 over 6 matching bases. Reading the germline V gene gives CDR1 LGHNT and CDR2 FRNRAP. The CDR3 goes from the cysteine to the phenylalanine over 15 residues. Only the CDR3 DNA stays, 45 bases, in frame from base 1. Deletion took 3 bases off V and 4 bases off J, with a span of 14 bases between the germline ends.